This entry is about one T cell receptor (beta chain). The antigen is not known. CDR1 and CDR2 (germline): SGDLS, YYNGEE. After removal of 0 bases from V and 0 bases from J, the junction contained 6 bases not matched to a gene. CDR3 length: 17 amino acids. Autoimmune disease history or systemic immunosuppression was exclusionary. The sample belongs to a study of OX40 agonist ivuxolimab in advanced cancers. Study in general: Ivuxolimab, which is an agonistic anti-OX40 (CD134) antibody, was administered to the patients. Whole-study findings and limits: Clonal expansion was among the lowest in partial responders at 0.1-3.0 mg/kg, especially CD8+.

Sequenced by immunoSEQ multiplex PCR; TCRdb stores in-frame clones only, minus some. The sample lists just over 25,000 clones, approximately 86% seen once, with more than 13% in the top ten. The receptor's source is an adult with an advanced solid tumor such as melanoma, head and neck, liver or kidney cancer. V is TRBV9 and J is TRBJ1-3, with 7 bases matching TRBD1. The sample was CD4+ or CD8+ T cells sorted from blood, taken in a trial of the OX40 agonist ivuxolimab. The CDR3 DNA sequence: TGTGCCAGCAGCGTAGGAGGGACAGCGTACTCTGGAAACACCATATATTTT. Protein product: CASSVGGTAYSGNTIYF. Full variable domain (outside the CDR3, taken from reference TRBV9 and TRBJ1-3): DSGVTQTPKHLITATGQRVTLRCSPRSGDLSVYWYQQSLDQGLQFLIQYYNGEERAKGNILERFSAQQFPDLHSELNLSSLELGDSALYFCASSVGGTAYSGNTIYFGEGSWLTVV.